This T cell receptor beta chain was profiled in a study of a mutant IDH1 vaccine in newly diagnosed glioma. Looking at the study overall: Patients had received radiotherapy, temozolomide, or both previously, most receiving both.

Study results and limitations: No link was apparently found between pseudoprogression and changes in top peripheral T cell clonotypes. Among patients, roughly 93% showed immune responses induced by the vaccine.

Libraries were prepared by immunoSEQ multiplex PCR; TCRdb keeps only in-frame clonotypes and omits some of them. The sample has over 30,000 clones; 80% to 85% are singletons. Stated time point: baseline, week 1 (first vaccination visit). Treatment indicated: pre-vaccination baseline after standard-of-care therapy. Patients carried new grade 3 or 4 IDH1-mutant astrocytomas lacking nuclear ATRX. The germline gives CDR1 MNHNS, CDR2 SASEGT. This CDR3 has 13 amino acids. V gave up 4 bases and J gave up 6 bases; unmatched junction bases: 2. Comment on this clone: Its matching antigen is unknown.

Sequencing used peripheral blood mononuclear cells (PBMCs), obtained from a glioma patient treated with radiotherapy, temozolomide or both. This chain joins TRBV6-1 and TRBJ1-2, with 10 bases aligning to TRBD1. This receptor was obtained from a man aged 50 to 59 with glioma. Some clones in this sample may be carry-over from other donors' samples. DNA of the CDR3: TGTGCCAGCAGTGGGACAGGGGGAGATGGCTACACCTTC. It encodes CASSGTGGDGYTF.